Each of the 10 T cell receptor beta chains below was sequenced from the same sample in a study of cytomegalovirus exposure and HLA in healthy donors. Measured with immunoSEQ multiplex PCR; TCRdb has only the in-frame clones, and not every one. The sample includes approximately 90,000 clones, about 96% of them seen just once. The sequenced sample consisted of PBMCs. All receptors derive from a man between 18 and 35 years old in good health and CMV-seronegative.

As concerns this clone: One end of the junction fails to match germline, which may point to a read error. The chain uses TRBV7-2 and TRBJ1-2, with 9 nucleotides matching TRBD1. Germline CDR1 is SGHTA and CDR2 is FQGNSA. This CDR3 contains 16 residues. CDR3 coding DNA: TGTGCCAGCAGCCTAGCCACCGGGACAGGGAAGGGTGGCTACACCTTC. Translated, it gives CASSLATGTGKGGYTF.

The chain is built from TRBV5-1 and TRBJ2-7, with D maybe TRBD1 (7 bases). Looked up from germline, CDR1 is SGHRS and CDR2 is YFSETQ. The V gene lost 5 bases and the J gene lost 5 bases, with 20 bases spanning the gap. This CDR3 has 15 amino acids. The CDR3 spells CASSPSARGRHEQYF. CDR3 coding DNA: TGCGCCAGCAGTCCTTCGGCCAGGGGGAGGCACGAGCAGTACTTC.

This sequence joins TRBV6-1 and TRBJ2-4, with TRBD1 matching over 7 bases. The V segment lost 4 bases and the J segment 3 bases; nucleotides outside the gene matches: 12. Germline lookup yields CDR1 MNHNS and CDR2 SASEGT. The CDR3 is 17 amino acids. The CDR3 reads CASSGRWTGAVKNIQYF. CDR3 nucleotide sequence: TGTGCCAGCAGTGGCCGATGGACAGGTGCGGTCAAAAACATTCAGTACTTC.

This clone has just one count. V is TRBV30 and J is TRBJ2-4, with 9 bases aligning to TRBD1. The CDR3 has 13 residues. The germline V gene has CDR1 GTSNPN and CDR2 SVGIG (reference sequence). V shed 3 bases, J shed 5 bases, and the junction held 2 bases outside the gene matches. CDR3 region: CAWRWTGENIQYF. As DNA, the CDR3 is TGTGCCTGGAGATGGACAGGGGAAAACATTCAGTACTTC.

The J gene is TRBJ1-2, the V gene TRBV25-1, with TRBD1 matching over 9 bases. In germline, CDR1 is MGHDK, CDR2 SYGVNS. V gave up 6 bases and J gave up 7 bases; unmatched junction bases: 9. The CDR3 covers 14 residues. The CDR3 loop is CASSGQGLASGYTF. In DNA form, the CDR3 reads TGTGCCAGCAGCGGACAGGGGCTGGCAAGTGGCTACACCTTC.

This clone was detected only once. This sequence joins TRBV7-9 and TRBJ2-1, with 8 bases identical to TRBD1. The germline CDR1 and CDR2 sequences are SEHNR and FQNEAQ (reference sequence). The CDR3 consists of 15 residues. Germline trimming cut 5 bases from V and 4 bases from J; bases unmatched to any gene: 7. CDR3 DNA sequence: TGTGCCAGCAGCCCCCAGGGGGCCGGGTACAATGAGCAGTTCTTC. Protein product: CASSPQGAGYNEQFF. Filled out from reference TRBV7-9 and TRBJ2-1, the complete variable domain reads DTGVSQNPRHKITKRGQNVTFRCDPISEHNRLYWYRQTLGQGPEFLTYFQNEAQLEKSRLLSDRFSAERPKGSFSTLEIQRTEQGDSAMYLCASSPQGAGYNEQFFGPGTRLTVL.

The chain couples TRBV5-4 to TRBJ2-7; tentative D call: TRBD1 (6 bases). Per the germline V gene, CDR1 is SGHNT and CDR2 is YYREEE (reference sequence). The CDR3 is 16 amino acids. V gave up 4 bases and J gave up 5 bases, with 22 bases separating them. The CDR3 loop reads CASSLRQDGPLDEQYF. The CDR3 DNA reads TGTGCCAGCAGCCTAAGACAGGATGGCCCATTAGACGAGCAGTACTTC.

The chain couples TRBV7-9 to TRBJ1-1; tentative D call: TRBD1 (5 bases). The CDR3 runs to 14 residues. Germline V gives CDR1 SEHNR, CDR2 FQNEAQ (reference sequence). Deletions cut 5 bases from V and 8 bases from J, with 18 bases between. The CDR3 is CASSAGGSWAEAFF. DNA for the CDR3: TGTGCCAGCAGCGCGGGGGGATCGTGGGCCGAAGCTTTCTTT.

This rearrangement joins TRBV5-5 to TRBJ2-7, with 11 bases fitting TRBD2. Per germline, CDR1 SGHKS and CDR2 YYEKEE (reference sequence). This CDR3 region has 14 residues. With V trimmed by 4 bases and J by 6 bases, 6 bases remained unmatched. The CDR3 DNA reads TGTGCCAGCAGCCAGACTAGCGGGATAGCCGAGCAGTACGTC. It specifies CASSQTSGIAEQYV.

V usage is TRBV5-1 and J usage is TRBJ2-2; 14 nucleotides agree with TRBD2. The V gene's germline CDR1 is SGHRS and CDR2 YFSETQ. The CDR3 length is 19 residues. The V and J ends lost 4 bases and 5 bases, in that order; junction bases with no gene match: 13. Here the CDR3 reads CASSTKMGLAGAGTGELFF. The CDR3 DNA reads as TGCGCCAGCAGCACGAAGATGGGACTAGCGGGAGCGGGAACCGGGGAGCTGTTTTTT. Full variable domain (outside the CDR3, taken from reference TRBV5-1 and TRBJ2-2): KAGVTQTPRYLIKTRGQQVTLSCSPISGHRSVSWYQQTPGQGLQFLFEYFSETQRNKGNFPGRFSGRQFSNSRSEMNVSTLELGDSALYLCASSTKMGLAGAGTGELFFGEGSRLTVL.